The following is a T cell receptor (beta chain) sequence with its context. Antigen: not known. In germline, CDR1 is MDHEN, CDR2 SYDVKM. The CDR3 runs to 14 residues. Trimming stripped 7 bases from V and 3 bases from J, with 15 bases between. The sample is drawn from a study of cytomegalovirus exposure and HLA in healthy donors. Study-level findings and limits: Sequencing depth roughly uniform across donors was assumed in presence/absence analyses.

The primer mix had 60 Vbeta and 13 Jbeta primers. Here immunoSEQ multiplex PCR was the method, and the copy in TCRdb shows in-frame clones only, minus some. The sample yields around 110,000 clones, around 83% seen once. The sequencing sample was made of PBMCs. This TCR derives from a man between 25 and 39 years old in good health and CMV-seropositive. The chain couples TRBV28 to TRBJ1-2; D may be TRBD1 (6 bases). CDR3 sequence reads: CASTSRGGDYGYTF. CDR3 coding DNA: TGTGCCAGCACCTCGAGAGGGGGGGACTATGGCTACACCTTC.